This T cell receptor beta chain was documented in a study of post-analysis software for immune sequencing data. The wider study: As for disease course, relapsing-remitting, secondary progressive and progressive-relapsing multiple sclerosis were all included.

cDNA libraries for TCR beta contained unique molecular identifiers. T cells numbering 1 to 10 million gave rise to roughly 0.5 million cDNA molecules. A single record per CDR3 protein comes from TCRdb applying MiXCR to the PCR reads. The sample has roughly 730,000 distinct CDR3 sequences; 25% to 30% are singletons. General study findings and limits: F measure clustering grouped samples strongly by preparation batch. Controls showed significantly higher normalized Chao1 diversity than did multiple sclerosis patients. Roughly five TRBV segments appeared more often in patients than in controls, and TRBV5-6, TRBV5-1 and TRBV20-1 were among these.

With 0 bases removed from V and 2 bases from J, the gap between germline ends came to 9 bases. This CDR3 has 15 residues. Germline values: CDR1 MGHRA, CDR2 YSYEKL. Note on this clonotype: The antigen remains unidentified.

The gene calls are TRBV4-1 and TRBJ2-3; D not certain. Sequenced input: blood. The receptor's source is a girl between 5 and 17 years old with multiple sclerosis. The CDR3 loop is CASSQDGVVTDTQYF. The CDR3 DNA sequence: TGCGCCAGCAGCCAAGATGGGGTAGTCACAGATACGCAGTATTTT.